The present T cell receptor (beta chain) was sequenced within a study of blood T cell repertoires in COVID-19. Germline V gene data show CDR1 as SGHDT and CDR2 as YYEEEE. The CDR3 consists of 15 residues. The V segment lost 5 bases and the J segment 5 bases; nucleotides outside the gene matches: 9. TCRdb's table, derived via immunoSEQ multiplex PCR, lists solely in-frame clones and lacks some. The sample records 150,000 to 200,000 clones, approximately 82% being singletons. This clone was detected many times. This receptor was identified in an elderly woman with acute or convalescent COVID-19. The rearrangement joins TRBV5-6 to TRBJ2-7, with 11 bases aligning to TRBD1. The sequenced material came from peripheral blood. CDR3: CASRPMGQGVHEQYF. The CDR3, as DNA: TGTGCCAGCAGGCCGATGGGACAGGGGGTCCACGAGCAGTACTTC.